What follows describes a single TCR beta chain. Its antigen is still unknown. Generated by immunoSEQ multiplex PCR, the TCRdb table keeps only in-frame clones and is missing some. In the table there are about 110,000 clones, more than 70% of which are singletons. The record originates from a study of cytomegalovirus exposure and HLA in healthy donors. Background on the study: It was reported in a later analysis that the 120 or so validation repertoires used the same platform as the 650 to 800 first-cohort repertoires.

Separate from the 666-subject first cohort was the approximately 130-subject validation cohort, to which the donors belonged. The CDR3 covers 13 residues. Germline assignment: CDR1 SEHNR and CDR2 FQNEAQ (reference sequence). V was cut by 5 bases and J by 1 base, with 9 bases left in between. General study findings and limits: More than 150 TCR beta chains were listed as cytomegalovirus-associated. Later, an analysis found that TCR clusters from the first cohort tended to co-occur in the 120 validation repertoires.

The chain has TRBV7-9 and TRBJ2-7, with D unclear. The sequenced sample consisted of PBMCs. This clonotype was obtained from a woman aged 18 to 35 in good health and CMV-seronegative. The CDR3 region is CASSTPPSYEQYF. The DNA of the CDR3 is TGTGCCAGCAGCACACCACCTTCCTACGAGCAGTACTTC.